This TCR beta chain was documented in a study of T cell clonality in common variable immunodeficiency. Overall study results and limits: CVID subjects had higher TCRbeta clonality than healthy controls, most marked in about a third.

This clone was counted ten times or more. No antigen is known for it. The read ends 3 residues early relative to the CDR3; the germline J gene fills the gap. Germline assignment: CDR1 SGHVS and CDR2 FNYEAQ. The CDR3 totals 15 residues. Losses at the gene ends were 5 bases for V and 4 bases for J; bases not matched to a gene: 5. The method was immunoSEQ multiplex PCR; TCRdb's version includes in-frame clones alone and lacks a portion of them. Observed in the sample are tens of thousands of clones, none of them singletons. This chain connects TRBV7-6 to TRBJ2-3, with 11 bases fitting TRBD2. The source of this sequence is a person aged 18 to 70 in good health. Material: peripheral blood mononuclear cells. The CDR3 here is CASSTPGLAADTQYF. The CDR3 bases that were read are TGTGCCAGCAGCACACCGGGACTAGCGGCAGATACG. The full variable domain, in which reference TRBV7-6 and TRBJ2-3 provide the parts outside the CDR3, is GAGVSQSPRYKVTKRGQDVALRCDPISGHVSLYWYRQALGQGPEFLTYFNYEAQQDKSGLPNDRFSAERPEGSISTLTIQRTEQRDSAMYRCASSTPGLAADTQYFGPGTRLTVL.